This entry lists 31 T cell receptor beta chains sequenced from one sample in a study of CD8+ T cells in alopecia areata. After isolation, RNA underwent reverse transcription to generate cDNA as the sequencing template. Generated by immunoSEQ multiplex PCR, the TCRdb table keeps only in-frame clones and is missing some. Among 80,000 or so clones listed, approximately 64% were seen once. Specified treatment: oral pan-JAK inhibitor, 5-10 mg twice daily. The sequencing here drew on CD8+ T cells sorted from blood, taken at week 24, from a patient treated with tofacitinib. Receptors were obtained from a human donor with alopecia areata.

This clone was recorded only once. The chain joins TRBV29-1 to TRBJ2-5, with TRBD1 matching 7 bases. CDR3 length equals 15 residues. Trimming at V came to 1 base and at J to 5 bases, leaving 10 bases not matched to a gene. In germline, CDR1 is SQVTM, CDR2 ANQGSEA. The CDR3 sequence: CSVEGARGREETQYF. The DNA of the CDR3 is TGCAGCGTTGAAGGGGCAAGGGGGCGCGAGGAGACCCAGTACTTC.

A remark on this clone: Other DNA sequences within the sample encode an identical CDR3. J is TRBJ1-1 and V is TRBV5-1; D not certain. Between the trimmed V and J ends, which lost 0 bases and 1 base, there was a span of 4 bases. This CDR3 is built from 13 residues. CDR1 SGHRS and CDR2 YFSETQ come from the germline V gene. The CDR3 region has the DNA TGCGCCAGCAGCTTGGAGGGGAACACTGAAGCTTTCTTT. It codes for CASSLEGNTEAFF. Full variable domain (remainder filled in from reference TRBV5-1 and TRBJ1-1): KAGVTQTPRYLIKTRGQQVTLSCSPISGHRSVSWYQQTPGQGLQFLFEYFSETQRNKGNFPGRFSGRQFSNSRSEMNVSTLELGDSALYLCASSLEGNTEAFFGQGTRLTVV.

The chain employs TRBV4-1 and TRBJ2-1, with TRBD1 matching over 10 bases. This CDR3 contains 14 residues. The V segment lost 1 base and the J segment 7 bases; nucleotides outside the gene matches: 1. Germline V gene lookup returns CDR1 MGHRA and CDR2 YSYEKL. The CDR3 spells CASSQGQGANEQFF. The CDR3 DNA follows: TGCGCCAGCAGCCAAGGACAGGGGGCTAATGAGCAGTTCTTC.

This clone turned up a few times. The chain couples TRBV6-5 to TRBJ1-1, with 7 bases that match TRBD1. The CDR3 sequence is 14 residues long. V gave up 3 bases and J gave up 4 bases; unmatched junction bases: 5. The germline V gene has CDR1 MNHEY and CDR2 SVGAGI. The CDR3 region has the DNA TGTGCCAGCAGTTATCAGGAGGGGGCCACTGAAGCTTTCTTT. It codes for CASSYQEGATEAFF.

The chain recombines TRBV5-4 with TRBJ2-1; a weak D match, TRBD2 (6 bases). V gave up 4 bases and J gave up 5 bases, with 16 bases separating them. This CDR3 has 15 residues. Germline V gene lookup returns CDR1 SGHNT and CDR2 YYREEE (reference sequence). The CDR3 here is CASSPTGVADNEQFF. CDR3 nucleotide sequence: TGTGCCAGCAGCCCGACCGGGGTAGCGGACAATGAGCAGTTCTTC.

This clone came up a few times. The rearrangement joins TRBV23-1 to TRBJ1-2; D gene uncertain. TRBV23-1 is classed as an ORF, of uncertain function. V was shortened by 0 bases and J by 5 bases, with 7 bases between the two germline ends. The CDR3 has 13 residues. The CDR3 bases are TGCGCCAGCAGTCAATCGAGCAGATATGGCTACACCTTC. The encoded protein is CASSQSSRYGYTF.

The genes are TRBV4-3 and TRBJ2-1; D is possibly TRBD2 (7 bases). From germline, CDR1 is LGHNA and CDR2 YSLEER. The V and J ends lost 0 bases and 7 bases respectively, with 16 bases between them. The length of the CDR3 is 16 residues. In DNA, the CDR3 is TGCGCCAGCAGCCAAGATGTAACGGGGGGCCATAATGAGCAGTTCTTC. As protein: CASSQDVTGGHNEQFF.

This clone qualifies as large (0.1 to 1%). The V call is TRBV27, the J call TRBJ2-5; D is ambiguous. Germline lookup yields CDR1 MNHEY and CDR2 SMNVEV (reference sequence). The length of the CDR3 is 15 residues. V was trimmed by 5 bases and J by 3 bases, leaving 16 bases between them. In DNA, the CDR3 is TGTGCCAGCAGTCCCCGTGGCCGGGCCGAAGAGACCCAGTACTTC. Translating gives CASSPRGRAEETQYF.

This rearrangement joins TRBV4-1 to TRBJ2-3; 9 bases are a match to TRBD1. In germline, CDR1 is MGHRA, CDR2 YSYEKL. Trimming cost V 3 bases and J 5 bases; bases outside gene matches: 6. The CDR3 covers 15 residues. The CDR3 loop is CASSHPGQGGDTQYF. The DNA of the CDR3 is TGCGCCAGCAGCCATCCGGGACAGGGTGGAGATACGCAGTATTTT.

The CDR3 DNA follows: TGCGCCAGCAGCTTGGAATCGCGGGGGGAGACAGGAAACTATGGCTACACCTTC. Protein: CASSLESRGETGNYGYTF. The J gene is TRBJ1-2, the V gene TRBV5-1; D is possibly TRBD1 (6 bases). Trimming removed 0 bases from V and 2 bases from J, with 20 bases in between. Germline V gene lookup returns CDR1 SGHRS and CDR2 YFSETQ. The CDR3 has 18 amino acids. Filled out from reference TRBV5-1 and TRBJ1-2, the complete variable domain reads KAGVTQTPRYLIKTRGQQVTLSCSPISGHRSVSWYQQTPGQGLQFLFEYFSETQRNKGNFPGRFSGRQFSNSRSEMNVSTLELGDSALYLCASSLESRGETGNYGYTFGSGTRLTVV.

This chain links TRBV30 with TRBJ1-1, with no clear D. Germline lookup yields CDR1 GTSNPN and CDR2 SVGIG (reference sequence). CDR3 length equals 14 residues. CDR3 protein: CAQPSGEMNTEAFF. The CDR3, as DNA: TGTGCTCAACCGAGCGGAGAGATGAACACTGAAGCTTTCTTT.

V usage is TRBV5-6 and J usage is TRBJ2-2, with D perhaps being TRBD1 or TRBD2 (5 bases each). The CDR3 is made up of 16 amino acids. Germline-derived CDR1 and CDR2 are SGHDT and YYEEEE. Trimming pared 0 bases from V and 5 bases from J, leaving 14 bases between. CDR3 in DNA: TGTGCCAGCAGCTTGGACGTCGGGGCGGTAACCGGGGAGCTGTTTTTT. Its translation: CASSLDVGAVTGELFF.

The chain employs TRBV27 and TRBJ1-1, with 7 nucleotides matching TRBD1. This CDR3 is built from 16 residues. Per the germline V gene, CDR1 is MNHEY and CDR2 is SMNVEV (reference sequence). The V gene end was trimmed by 6 bases and the J gene end by 0 bases; junction bases not matched to a gene: 10. Here the CDR3 DNA reads TGTGCCAGCAGATTGCTTAGCAGGGGGATGAACACTGAAGCTTTCTTT. Encoded protein: CASRLLSRGMNTEAFF.

This clone appeared a few times. CDR3 in amino acids: CASSLTGVGELFF. The CDR3 nucleotides read TGTGCCAGCAGCCTCACAGGGGTCGGGGAGCTGTTTTTT. V usage is TRBV7-9 and J usage is TRBJ2-2; 7 nucleotides agree with TRBD1. CDR3 size: 13 residues. Germline V gives CDR1 SEHNR, CDR2 FQNEAQ (reference sequence). Trimming removed 5 bases from V and 7 bases from J; junction bases left unmatched: 4.

This chain joins TRBV27 and TRBJ2-7; 9 bases are shared with TRBD1. V trimming: 2 bases; J trimming: 3 bases; junction bases outside the gene matches: 5. Germline CDR1 reads MNHEY; CDR2 reads SMNVEV (reference sequence). The CDR3 sequence is 15 residues long. The CDR3 nucleotides are TGTGCCAGCAGTTTAAGGACAGGGGTTGACTACGAGCAGTACTTC. Protein sequence: CASSLRTGVDYEQYF.

The chain links TRBV6-5 to TRBJ2-1; TRBD1 or TRBD2 may be the D gene (5 bases each). The CDR3 contains 15 residues. Germline CDR1 reads MNHEY; CDR2 reads SVGAGI. V was cut by 10 bases and J by 3 bases, with 19 bases left in between. CDR3 region: CATTRRGAGYNEQFF. The CDR3 DNA reads as TGTGCCACCACTAGGAGAGGGGCCGGCTACAATGAGCAGTTCTTC.

This chain joins TRBV4-3 and TRBJ2-7; 8 bases fit TRBD2. This CDR3 has 15 amino acids. Germline V CDR1 and CDR2: LGHNA, YSLEER. The trim removed 0 bases at V and 3 bases at J, leaving 4 bases unmatched. CDR3 residues: CASSQEGAGGYEQYF. The CDR3, as DNA: TGCGCCAGCAGCCAAGAAGGGGCGGGGGGCTACGAGCAGTACTTC.

This chain joins TRBV30 and TRBJ2-5; D possibly corresponds to TRBD2 (5 bases). V gave up 4 bases and J gave up 4 bases, with 19 bases separating them. The length of the CDR3 is 15 residues. Germline CDR1 and CDR2: GTSNPN and SVGIG (reference sequence). In DNA form, the CDR3 reads TGTGCCTGGAATAATGTGGGAGAGGAAGGAGAGACCCAGTACTTC. Translation gives CAWNNVGEEGETQYF.

This clone has only a few counts. The chain couples TRBV5-5 to TRBJ1-2; TRBD1 is a possible D gene (5 bases). The CDR3 is 15 residues long. Germline CDR1 and CDR2: SGHKS and YYEKEE (reference sequence). V was cut by 0 bases and J by 8 bases, with 17 bases left in between. The CDR3 is CASSLASHTKGGYTF. CDR3 coding DNA: TGTGCCAGCAGCTTGGCCTCCCACACGAAGGGGGGCTACACCTTC.

This rearrangement joins TRBV7-3 to TRBJ2-1; TRBD1 matches 7 bases. Germline V CDR1 and CDR2: SGHTA, FQGTGA. The CDR3 contains 17 residues. Unmatched junction bases numbered 10, after V lost 4 bases and J lost 1 base. The CDR3 DNA reads TGTGCCAGCAGCTCAGGCAGGGGGTACAGGTCCTACAATGAGCAGTTCTTC. It codes for CASSSGRGYRSYNEQFF.

The genes are TRBV5-1 and TRBJ2-7, with D perhaps TRBD1 (5 bases). CDR3 length: 14 residues. V was cut by 2 bases and J by 1 base, with 10 bases left in between. Germline V gene data show CDR1 as SGHRS and CDR2 as YFSETQ. The CDR3 DNA sequence: TGCGCCAGCAGCTTTGACAGCTCATCCTACGAGCAGTACTTC. Protein product: CASSFDSSSYEQYF. The full variable domain, completed using reference TRBV5-1 and TRBJ2-7, is KAGVTQTPRYLIKTRGQQVTLSCSPISGHRSVSWYQQTPGQGLQFLFEYFSETQRNKGNFPGRFSGRQFSNSRSEMNVSTLELGDSALYLCASSFDSSSYEQYFGPGTRLTVT.

The CDR3 protein is CASSLSYGGPRYEQYF. In nucleotides, the CDR3 is TGCGCCAGCAGCTTGAGTTACGGGGGCCCTCGATACGAGCAGTACTTC. V is TRBV5-1 and J is TRBJ2-7; the D call may be TRBD1 or TRBD2 (6 bases each). The V gene lost 1 base and the J gene lost 4 bases, with 18 bases spanning the gap. The CDR3 length is 16 residues. Germline V CDR1 and CDR2: SGHRS, YFSETQ. The full variable domain, with the rest looked up from reference TRBV5-1 and TRBJ2-7, is KAGVTQTPRYLIKTRGQQVTLSCSPISGHRSVSWYQQTPGQGLQFLFEYFSETQRNKGNFPGRFSGRQFSNSRSEMNVSTLELGDSALYLCASSLSYGGPRYEQYFGPGTRLTVT.

CDR3 protein: CASSDNWDVEQYF. The CDR3 nucleotides are TGTGCCAGCAGCGATAACTGGGACGTCGAGCAGTACTTC. This chain uses TRBV28 with TRBJ2-7; D possibly matches TRBD1 or TRBD2 (5 bases each). Trimming shortened V by 6 bases and J by 6 bases, and 15 bases separated the two germline ends. In germline, CDR1 is MDHEN, CDR2 SYDVKM. The CDR3 consists of 13 residues.

V is TRBV9 and J is TRBJ2-5; D not certain. This CDR3 is built from 14 residues. Germline values: CDR1 SGDLS, CDR2 YYNGEE. With 3 bases removed from V and 0 bases from J, the gap between germline ends came to 9 bases. The DNA for the CDR3 is TGTGCCAGCAGCGCGGACCAAGACCAAGAGACCCAGTACTTC. This codes for CASSADQDQETQYF.

The DNA of the CDR3 is TGTGCCAGCAGCTTATTCCGGACAGTGAACACCGGGGAGCTGTTTTTT. This sequence encodes CASSLFRTVNTGELFF. The genes are TRBV11-2 and TRBJ2-2; perhaps TRBD1 as D (6 bases). Germline V gene sequence: CDR1 SGHAT, CDR2 FQNNGV. The CDR3 sequence is 16 residues long. V was pared by 2 bases and J by 1 base, with 11 bases between.

The gene calls are TRBV4-1 and TRBJ2-2; D remains unclear. The V and J ends lost 4 bases and 2 bases respectively, with 8 bases between them. CDR3 length: 14 amino acids. Germline V gene data show CDR1 as MGHRA and CDR2 as YSYEKL. CDR3 DNA sequence: TGCGCCAGCAGCCGGGCGATCAACACCGGGGAGCTGTTTTTT. Translated: CASSRAINTGELFF.

This clone came up a few times. This chain joins TRBV2 and TRBJ2-2; a weak D match, TRBD1 (5 bases). V gave up 7 bases and J gave up 0 bases, with 12 bases separating them. CDR1 is SNHLY and CDR2 is FYNNEI in the germline V gene. CDR3 length: 15 amino acids. This CDR3 is CASTAGPANTGELFF. CDR3 DNA sequence: TGTGCCAGCACGGCAGGGCCCGCGAACACCGGGGAGCTGTTTTTT.

The CDR3 DNA sequence: TGTGCCAGCAGTTACCAGGCCTATGGCTACACCTTC. Its protein is CASSYQAYGYTF. The chain is built from TRBV6-5 and TRBJ1-2; D ambiguous. This CDR3 comprises 12 residues. Looked up from germline, CDR1 is MNHEY and CDR2 is SVGAGI. Between the trimmed V and J ends, which lost 2 bases and 4 bases, there was a span of 5 bases.

The sample holds one count of this clone. V usage is TRBV5-1 and J usage is TRBJ2-1; D is ambiguous. The V and J ends lost 5 bases and 0 bases respectively, with 12 bases between them. Germline lookup yields CDR1 SGHRS and CDR2 YFSETQ. CDR3 length: 15 amino acids. The CDR3 DNA reads TGCGCCAGCAGTGTTGCGGAACTCTCCTACAATGAGCAGTTCTTC. It encodes CASSVAELSYNEQFF. The full variable domain, with the rest looked up from reference TRBV5-1 and TRBJ2-1, is KAGVTQTPRYLIKTRGQQVTLSCSPISGHRSVSWYQQTPGQGLQFLFEYFSETQRNKGNFPGRFSGRQFSNSRSEMNVSTLELGDSALYLCASSVAELSYNEQFFGPGTRLTVL.

The V and J genes are TRBV7-6 and TRBJ2-7; no firm D call. V lost 1 base to trimming and J lost 2 bases, with 6 bases between them. CDR1 and CDR2 (germline): SGHVS, FNYEAQ. CDR3 size: 13 residues. The CDR3 reads CASSLGGPYEQYF. In DNA, the CDR3 is TGTGCCAGCAGCTTAGGTGGACCCTACGAGCAGTACTTC. The full variable domain, with the rest looked up from reference TRBV7-6 and TRBJ2-7, is GAGVSQSPRYKVTKRGQDVALRCDPISGHVSLYWYRQALGQGPEFLTYFNYEAQQDKSGLPNDRFSAERPEGSISTLTIQRTEQRDSAMYRCASSLGGPYEQYFGPGTRLTVT.

The rearrangement uses TRBV27 and TRBJ2-7; TRBD2 aligns across 7 bases. The germline V gene encodes CDR1 MNHEY and CDR2 SMNVEV (reference sequence). CDR3 length equals 14 residues. The ends lost 6 bases at V and 0 bases at J; junction bases unmatched: 5. The CDR3 region has the DNA TGTGCCAGCAGGCCCGGGACTATCTCCTACGAGCAGTACTTC. Translating it yields CASRPGTISYEQYF.